The clone carrying this TCR beta chain was recorded only once. The table came from immunoSEQ multiplex PCR; TCRdb's copy has only in-frame clones and leaves some out. The sample contains around 83,000 clones, 88% of which appear only once. This CDR3 has 14 residues. Germline assignment: CDR1 SGDLS and CDR2 YYNGEE. Trimming removed 3 bases from V and 7 bases from J; junction bases left unmatched: 0. This sample is drawn from a study of T cell responses to AZD1222 COVID-19 vaccine. The starting material was peripheral blood, obtained on day 0 of AZD1222 vaccination. The rearrangement joins TRBV9 to TRBJ1-6; TRBD1 matches at 11 bases. The receptor's source is an adult in good health. Here the CDR3 DNA reads TGTGCCAGCAGCGGGGACAGGGGGAATTCACCCCTCCACTTT. Its translation: CASSGDRGNSPLHF.